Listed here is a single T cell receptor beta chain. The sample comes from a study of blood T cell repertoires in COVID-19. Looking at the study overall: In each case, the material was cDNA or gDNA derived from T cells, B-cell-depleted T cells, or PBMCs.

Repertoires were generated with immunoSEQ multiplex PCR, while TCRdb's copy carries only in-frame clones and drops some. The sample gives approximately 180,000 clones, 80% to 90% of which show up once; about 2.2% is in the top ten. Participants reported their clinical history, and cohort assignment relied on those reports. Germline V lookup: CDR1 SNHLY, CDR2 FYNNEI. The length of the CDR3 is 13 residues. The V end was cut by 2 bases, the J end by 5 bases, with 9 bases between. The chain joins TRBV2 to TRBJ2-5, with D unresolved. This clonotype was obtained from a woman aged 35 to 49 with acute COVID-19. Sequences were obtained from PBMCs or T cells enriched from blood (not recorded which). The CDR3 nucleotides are TGTGCCAGCAGTGAATACCGGGTTGAGACCCAGTACTTC. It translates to CASSEYRVETQYF.